These 29 T cell receptor beta chains originate from one sample sequenced in a study of cytomegalovirus exposure and HLA in healthy donors (TCRdb year 2017). The library was produced with the immunoSEQ multiplex PCR assay. For the multiplex PCR, a mixture combining 60 forward primers for TCR Vbeta segments and 13 reverse primers for TCR Jbeta segments was used. Drawn from immuneACCESS, this table holds only the in-frame rearrangements with V and J called that TCRdb kept. Clones are partly lost; checked studies trace under half to an unresolved V gene and leave the rest unexplained. The sample data list approximately 200,000 clones, and 75% to 80% of these were observed just once. Of the sample, 1.5% to 2% falls within the top ten clones. Sequenced sample: PBMCs. The receptors were sampled from a man aged 18-30 years in good health and CMV-seronegative.

The rearrangement joins TRBV6-5 to TRBJ1-4, with 11 bases fitting TRBD1. CDR1 is MNHEY, CDR2 SVGAGI, per germline. The J segment lost 8 bases and the V segment lost 6 bases, leaving 11 bases of the junction unmatched. CDR3 length: 16 residues. DNA of the CDR3: TGTGCCAGCAGGTACAAACGGACAGGGGGCCGAGAAAAACTGTTTTTT. This translates into CASRYKRTGGREKLFF.

A remark on this clone: The junction departs from germline at one end; a sequencing error may be responsible. The chain has TRBV6-5 and TRBJ2-7, with TRBD1 matching 8 bases. This CDR3 is built from 14 residues. Germline V gene sequence: CDR1 MNHEY, CDR2 SVGAGI. For the CDR3, the DNA is TGTGCCAGCAGCCGGACAGGGCGGTCCTACGAGCAGCACTTC. Protein sequence: CASSRTGRSYEQHF.

This clone appeared a few times. The chain joins TRBV27 to TRBJ2-7, with a possible D match to TRBD1 (6 bases). The CDR3 consists of 13 residues. The germline gives CDR1 MNHEY, CDR2 SMNVEV (reference sequence). V shed 8 bases and J shed 2 bases, with 13 bases lying between them. The CDR3 coding sequence is TGTGCCAGCTCGTTACAGGGAGCCTACGAGCAGTACTTC. Its protein product is CASSLQGAYEQYF.

The V gene is TRBV14, the J gene TRBJ1-1; D possibly corresponds to TRBD1 (6 bases). Trimming removed 4 bases at V and 1 base at J, with 10 bases between. This CDR3 is built from 14 residues. Germline CDR1 SGHDN, CDR2 FVKESK. CDR3 protein: CASSPIGGNTEAFF. Written as DNA, the CDR3 is TGTGCCAGCAGCCCTATAGGGGGGAACACTGAAGCTTTCTTT.

The chain employs TRBV5-1 and TRBJ2-3; TRBD1 is a possible D gene (6 bases). Trimming pared 2 bases from V and 6 bases from J, leaving 16 bases between. The CDR3 loop spans 15 amino acids. Germline CDR1 is SGHRS and CDR2 is YFSETQ. CDR3 amino acids: CASSFDRPAVDTQYF. The CDR3 DNA sequence: TGCGCCAGCAGCTTTGACAGGCCAGCGGTGGATACGCAGTATTTT.

The rearrangement links TRBV10-3 to TRBJ2-3; 15 bases line up with TRBD2. CDR1 and CDR2 (germline): ENHRY, SYGVKD. Unmatched junction bases numbered 5, after V lost 11 bases and J lost 2 bases. This CDR3 has 15 amino acids. CDR3 nucleotide sequence: TGTGCCCTCGGGACTAGCGGGGGGATCACAGATACGCAGTATTTT. This translates into CALGTSGGITDTQYF.

This clone was counted once. The chain combines TRBV5-1 with TRBJ2-7; perhaps TRBD1 as D (7 bases). Germline V CDR1 and CDR2: SGHRS, YFSETQ. CDR3 size: 15 residues. V lost 4 bases and J 3 bases, leaving 17 bases between the germline ends. The CDR3 nucleotides read TGCGCCAGCAGCAGGAGGGGGCAGTTAGTCTACGAGCAGTACTTC. Translated: CASSRRGQLVYEQYF.

The rearrangement links TRBV5-4 to TRBJ2-7, with D possibly matching TRBD1 (7 bases). V dropped 3 bases and J dropped 2 bases, with 12 bases sitting between them. Germline assignment: CDR1 SGHNT and CDR2 YYREEE (reference sequence). The CDR3 totals 14 residues. CDR3 region: CASSWGDRAYEQYF. The CDR3 nucleotides are TGTGCCAGCAGCTGGGGGGACAGAGCCTACGAGCAGTACTTC.

The chain is built from TRBV15 and TRBJ2-7; 10 positions match TRBD1. V lost 0 bases and J lost 3; bases outside the gene matches: 17. This CDR3 contains 20 residues. In germline, CDR1 is LNHNV, CDR2 YYDKDF (reference sequence). The CDR3 protein is CATSRDMFPDRGDQSYEQYF. The CDR3 coding sequence is TGTGCCACCAGCAGAGATATGTTCCCGGACAGGGGGGATCAAAGCTACGAGCAGTACTTC.

The chain recombines TRBV30 with TRBJ1-5; TRBD1 aligns across 10 bases. From germline, CDR1 is GTSNPN and CDR2 SVGIG (reference sequence). V shed 3 bases, J shed 0 bases, and the junction held 2 bases outside the gene matches. CDR3 length: 15 residues. The CDR3, as DNA: TGTGCCTGGAGGCGACAGGGGGCTAGCAATCAGCCCCAGCATTTT. Protein: CAWRRQGASNQPQHF.

This chain joins TRBV7-6 and TRBJ2-7; 11 nucleotides line up with TRBD1. The V segment lost 3 bases and the J segment 5 bases; nucleotides outside the gene matches: 3. The CDR3 is 14 residues long. The germline CDR1 and CDR2 sequences are SGHVS and FNYEAQ. The CDR3 sequence is CASSLDRGLDEQYF. CDR3 nucleotides: TGTGCCAGCAGCTTGGACAGGGGGCTCGACGAGCAGTACTTC.

The J gene is TRBJ1-4, the V gene TRBV12-5; D is possibly TRBD1 (5 bases). Germline V gives CDR1 LGHNT, CDR2 FRNRAP. V dropped 0 bases and J dropped 7 bases, with 12 bases sitting between them. The CDR3 sequence is 15 residues long. In nucleotides, the CDR3 is TGTGCTAGTGGTTTGGTACTTGGGGCCGGTGAAAAACTGTTTTTT. Encoded protein: CASGLVLGAGEKLFF.

This clone was seen only once. The rearrangement links TRBV9 to TRBJ2-3; D is unresolved. Deletions cut 3 bases from V and 2 bases from J, with 4 bases between. Per germline, CDR1 SGDLS and CDR2 YYNGEE. The CDR3 loop spans 12 amino acids. CDR3 in amino acids: CASSALTDTQYF. The CDR3 region has the DNA TGTGCCAGCAGCGCCCTCACAGATACGCAGTATTTT.

The V call is TRBV19, the J call TRBJ1-5; D is undetermined. Deletions cut 6 bases from V and 6 bases from J, with 12 bases between. Germline CDR1 and CDR2: LNHDA and SQIVND (reference sequence). This CDR3 has 13 residues. The CDR3 DNA is TGTGCCAGTAGGGAGGGCGGCCTTCAGCCCCAGCATTTT. It translates to CASREGGLQPQHF. The full variable domain, with the rest looked up from reference TRBV19 and TRBJ1-5, is DGGITQSPKYLFRKEGQNVTLSCEQNLNHDAMYWYRQDPGQGLRLIYYSQIVNDFQKGDIAEGYSVSREKKESFPLTVTSAQKNPTAFYLCASREGGLQPQHFGDGTRLSIL.

This clone was detected only once. The V and J genes are TRBV7-3 and TRBJ1-1; TRBD1 agrees at 9 bases. CDR1 is SGHTA, CDR2 FQGTGA, per germline. The length of the CDR3 is 13 residues. V trimming: 6 bases; J trimming: 3 bases; junction bases outside the gene matches: 2. CDR3 residues: CASRRQGDTEAFF. DNA of the CDR3: TGTGCCAGCAGACGACAGGGGGACACTGAAGCTTTCTTT.

The table lists this clone with a few counts. This chain uses TRBV4-3 with TRBJ2-7; perhaps TRBD1 as D (6 bases). The CDR3 consists of 16 residues. Germline V lookup: CDR1 LGHNA, CDR2 YSLEER. The germline V and J ends were trimmed by 2 bases and 4 bases, with 18 bases remaining between them. The CDR3 nucleotides are TGCGCCAGCAGCCAAACCAATCAGGGGTTCTCTTACGAGCAGTACTTC. It yields the protein CASSQTNQGFSYEQYF.

The V gene is TRBV6-5, the J gene TRBJ2-1; D is uncertain. The germline V and J ends were trimmed by 6 bases and 4 bases, with 10 bases remaining between them. The CDR3 has 13 residues. Looked up from germline, CDR1 is MNHEY and CDR2 is SVGAGI. The CDR3 here is CASRDIGYNEQFF. The DNA for the CDR3 is TGTGCCAGCAGAGATATCGGTTACAATGAGCAGTTCTTC.

This sequence joins TRBV18 and TRBJ1-3; possible D gene TRBD1, 5 bases. The CDR3 consists of 16 residues. Germline-derived CDR1 and CDR2 are KGHSH and LQKENI. Between the trimmed V and J ends, which lost 2 bases and 0 bases, there was a span of 11 bases. CDR3 in amino acids: CASSPGQGSSGNTIYF. For the CDR3, the DNA is TGTGCCAGCTCACCAGGGCAGGGAAGCTCTGGAAACACCATATATTTT.

This chain joins TRBV4-2 and TRBJ2-7, with D maybe TRBD2 (5 bases). CDR3 length: 16 amino acids. CDR1 is LGHNA, CDR2 YNFKEQ, per germline. Trimming took off 0 bases at V and 3 bases at J, with 15 bases between the two ends. Written as DNA, the CDR3 is TGTGCCAGCAGCCAAGAGAGTCCCGGGATATTCTACGAGCAGTACTTC. Its protein is CASSQESPGIFYEQYF.

The gene calls are TRBV6-5 and TRBJ1-5; a weak D match, TRBD1 (6 bases). Deletions cut 2 bases from V and 6 bases from J, with 17 bases between. This CDR3 contains 16 residues. In germline, CDR1 is MNHEY, CDR2 SVGAGI. The CDR3 loop is CASSYLGAGTPQPQHF. CDR3 sequence (DNA): TGTGCCAGCAGTTACCTGGGGGCAGGGACGCCTCAGCCCCAGCATTTT.

This clone was seen more than once but under ten times. This chain connects TRBV2 to TRBJ2-2; 7 bases match TRBD2. The germline gives CDR1 SNHLY, CDR2 FYNNEI. Trimming took 8 bases from V and 4 from J; bases not matched to a gene: 10. The CDR3 extends over 15 amino acids. The CDR3 loop reads CASGFGGVSTGELFF. CDR3 sequence (DNA): TGTGCCAGCGGCTTTGGGGGGGTTTCCACCGGGGAGCTGTTTTTT.

V is TRBV6-6 and J is TRBJ2-7, with 8 bases fitting TRBD1. The CDR3 is 16 residues long. The germline CDR1 and CDR2 sequences are MNHNY and SVGAGI (reference sequence). Losses at the gene ends were 0 bases for V and 2 bases for J; bases not matched to a gene: 6. For the CDR3, the DNA is TGTGCCAGCAGTTACTCGGCGGGACAGGACGCCTACGAGCAGTACTTC. Amino acids: CASSYSAGQDAYEQYF.

The rearrangement joins TRBV6-5 to TRBJ2-5; the match to TRBD1 covers 7 bases. The last part of the DNA fits TRBJ2-7 better; the J call may be wrong. In germline, CDR1 is MNHEY, CDR2 SVGAGI. This CDR3 is built from 11 residues. CDR3 sequence (DNA): TGTGCCAGCACGACAGGGTACGAGCAGTACTTC. Amino acids: CASTTGYEQYF.

The chain combines TRBV21-1 with TRBJ1-1; TRBD1 is the table's D call and was not checked against the DNA. TRBV21-1 is a recognized pseudogene. This CDR3 has 15 amino acids. The CDR3 here is CASSSRKGPRVGAFF. The CDR3 nucleotides are TGTGCCAGCAGCTCTCGTAAGGGGCCCAGGGTTGGAGCTTTCTTT.

This chain uses TRBV10-1 with TRBJ2-7; 7 bases map to TRBD2. The ends lost 3 bases at V and 0 bases at J; junction bases unmatched: 5. Germline loops: CDR1 WNHNN, CDR2 SYGVQD (reference sequence). This CDR3 is 15 amino acids long. DNA for the CDR3: TGCGCCAGCAGTGACTCAGGGAGGGCCTCCTACGAGCAGTACTTC. Translation: CASSDSGRASYEQYF.

The J gene is TRBJ1-1, the V gene TRBV7-9; maybe TRBD1 (5 bases). The CDR3 extends over 17 amino acids. The germline V and J ends were trimmed by 1 base and 0 bases, with 15 bases remaining between them. The V gene's germline CDR1 is SEHNR and CDR2 FQNEAQ (reference sequence). As DNA, the CDR3 is TGTGCCAGCAGCTTAGGCCCCTTGGGGCTGATGAACACTGAAGCTTTCTTT. Translating gives CASSLGPLGLMNTEAFF.

The V gene is TRBV18, the J gene TRBJ1-2; weak D call: TRBD1 (5 bases). The length of the CDR3 is 15 residues. Trimming removed 2 bases from V and 0 bases from J, with 10 bases in between. Germline CDR1 KGHSH, CDR2 LQKENI. The CDR3 DNA sequence: TGTGCCAGCTCACCAAGGACAACAGCTAACTATGGCTACACCTTC. Translated: CASSPRTTANYGYTF.

The chain employs TRBV7-2 and TRBJ2-7, with D possibly TRBD1 on 6 matching bases. Germline V gene data show CDR1 as SGHTA and CDR2 as FQGNSA. CDR3 length equals 14 residues. Deletions cut 5 bases from V and 0 bases from J, with 11 bases between. Here the CDR3 DNA reads TGTGCCAGCAGCCTCGGGGACACCTCCTACGAGCAGTACTTC. Its protein is CASSLGDTSYEQYF.

The chain has TRBV6-6 and TRBJ2-7; 7 bases match TRBD2. V shed 4 bases, J shed 3 bases, and the junction held 9 bases outside the gene matches. Germline V gives CDR1 MNHNY, CDR2 SVGAGI (reference sequence). The CDR3 runs 15 residues. Written as DNA, the CDR3 is TGTGCCAGCAGTTCCTCTAGCGGATTCCTCTACGAGCAGTACTTC. It specifies CASSSSSGFLYEQYF.